Many counts were recorded for the clone carrying this T cell receptor beta chain. The sample comes from a study of T cell repertoires in cytomegalovirus infection. Germline V lookup: CDR1 ENHRY, CDR2 SYGVKD. V dropped 4 bases and J dropped 1 base, with 11 bases sitting between them. The CDR3 runs 16 residues. TCRdb reanalysed the reads using MiXCR and keeps one entry per CDR3 protein. The repertoire consists of approximately 140,000 distinct CDR3 sequences, with 5.5% to 8% occurring once and the leading ten covering 15% to 20%. The chain is built from TRBV10-3 and TRBJ2-6, with D possibly matching TRBD1 (6 bases). Specimen: PBMCs. This sequence was found in a human donor in good health (CMV status not recorded). Some clones in this sample may be carry-over from other donors' samples. The CDR3 loop reads CAISATRGSGANVLTF. DNA of the CDR3: TGTGCCATCAGTGCGACCAGGGGTTCTGGGGCCAACGTCCTGACTTTC.